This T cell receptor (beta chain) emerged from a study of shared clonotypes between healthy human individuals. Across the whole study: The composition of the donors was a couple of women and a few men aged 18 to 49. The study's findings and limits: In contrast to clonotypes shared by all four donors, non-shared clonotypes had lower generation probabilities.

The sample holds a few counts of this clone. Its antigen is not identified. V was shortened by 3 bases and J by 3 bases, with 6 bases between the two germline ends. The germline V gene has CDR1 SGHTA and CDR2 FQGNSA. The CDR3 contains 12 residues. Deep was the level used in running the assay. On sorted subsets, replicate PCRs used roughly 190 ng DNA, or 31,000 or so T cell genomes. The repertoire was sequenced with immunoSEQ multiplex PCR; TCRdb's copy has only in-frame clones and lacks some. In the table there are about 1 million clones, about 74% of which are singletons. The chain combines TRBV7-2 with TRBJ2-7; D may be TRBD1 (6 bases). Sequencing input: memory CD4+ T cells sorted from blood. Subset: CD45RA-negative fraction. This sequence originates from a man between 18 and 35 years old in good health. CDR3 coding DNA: TGTGCCAGCAGCTTCAGGGGCTACGAGCAGTACTTC. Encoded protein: CASSFRGYEQYF.